This T cell receptor beta chain emerged from a study of blood T cell repertoires in COVID-19. About the research overall: Specimens from acute and convalescent COVID-19 originated in the United States, Italy and Spain.

This CDR3 has 15 amino acids. Trimming cost V 0 bases and J 6 bases, with 14 bases left between them. The germline gives CDR1 SGHAT, CDR2 FQNNGV. Authors' methods: Nucleated cell counts were estimated from reference gene primer amplification. Profiled with immunoSEQ multiplex PCR; TCRdb holds only in-frame clones, not every one. V and J calls and clone size are given by that table; D and trimming were obtained from the DNA. The sample has roughly 450,000 clones; 80% to 95% are singletons. Enrollees, roughly 18 to 90 years old, lived in 24 US areas. Cohorts were assigned according to the clinical history that participants reported.

The specimen sequenced was PBMCs or T cells enriched from blood (not recorded which). This TCR was recovered from a man aged 18 to 30 who had recovered from COVID-19. This chain joins TRBV11-2 and TRBJ2-5; tentatively, D is TRBD1 (6 bases). The CDR3 nucleotides read TGTGCCAGCAGCTTAGACCCCACAGGGTGGAAGACCCAGTACTTC. It translates to CASSLDPTGWKTQYF.